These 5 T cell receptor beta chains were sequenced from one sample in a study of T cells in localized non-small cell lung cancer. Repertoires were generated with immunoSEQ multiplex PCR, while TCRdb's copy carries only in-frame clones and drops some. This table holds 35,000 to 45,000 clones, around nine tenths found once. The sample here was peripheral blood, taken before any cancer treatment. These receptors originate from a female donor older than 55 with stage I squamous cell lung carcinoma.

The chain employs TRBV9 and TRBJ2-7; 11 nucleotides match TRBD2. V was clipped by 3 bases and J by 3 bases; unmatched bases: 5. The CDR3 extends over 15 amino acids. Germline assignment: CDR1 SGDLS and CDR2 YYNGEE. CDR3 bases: TGTGCCAGCAGCGGAGGACTAGCGGGCGTCTACGAGCAGTACTTC. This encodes CASSGGLAGVYEQYF.

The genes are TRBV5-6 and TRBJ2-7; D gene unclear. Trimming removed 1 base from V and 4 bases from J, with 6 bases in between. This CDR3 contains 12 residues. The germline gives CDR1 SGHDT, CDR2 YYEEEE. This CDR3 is CASSLWGYEQYF. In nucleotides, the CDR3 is TGTGCCAGCAGCTTGTGGGGTTACGAGCAGTACTTC.

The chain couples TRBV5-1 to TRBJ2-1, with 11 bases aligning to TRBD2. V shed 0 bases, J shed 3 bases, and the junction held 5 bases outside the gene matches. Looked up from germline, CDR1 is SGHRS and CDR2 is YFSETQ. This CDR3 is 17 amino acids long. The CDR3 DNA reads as TGCGCCAGCAGCTTGGAGTCACTAGCGGGAGTCTACAATGAGCAGTTCTTC. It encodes CASSLESLAGVYNEQFF.

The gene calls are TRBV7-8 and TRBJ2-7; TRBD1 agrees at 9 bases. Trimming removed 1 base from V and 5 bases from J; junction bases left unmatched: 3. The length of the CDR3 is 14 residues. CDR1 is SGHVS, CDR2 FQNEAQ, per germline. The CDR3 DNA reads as TGTGCCAGCAGCTTAGGGGACAGGGTCCACGAGCAGTACTTC. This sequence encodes CASSLGDRVHEQYF.

The CDR3 is CAWSRGTGSQPQHF. For the CDR3, the DNA is TGTGCCTGGAGTCGTGGGACAGGTTCTCAGCCCCAGCATTTT. The J gene is TRBJ1-5, the V gene TRBV30; TRBD1 agrees at 8 bases. The J segment lost 6 bases and the V segment lost 2 bases, leaving 6 bases of the junction unmatched. This CDR3 region has 14 residues. Germline lookup yields CDR1 GTSNPN and CDR2 SVGIG (reference sequence).